The 9 T cell receptor beta chains in this list originate from one sample, sequenced in a study of T-cell reconstitution after alpha-beta-depleted transplantation in children. Preparation of the TCRbeta library involved a method that used unique molecular identifiers. A single record per CDR3 protein comes from TCRdb applying MiXCR to the PCR reads. The sample lists 230,000 or so distinct CDR3 sequences, 12% occurring once. The material was PBMCs from the stem cell graft donor, obtained from the stem cell graft. All receptors derive from a human donor who donated a stem cell graft to a child with acute lymphoblastic leukemia.

As regards this clonotype: Sequence at one end of the junction differs from germline and may be a read error. The rearrangement links TRBV14 to TRBJ2-2, with 15 nucleotides matching TRBD2. The CDR3 contains 20 residues. Germline values: CDR1 SGHDN, CDR2 FVKESK. DNA of the CDR3: TGTGCCAGCAGCCAAGATGGAGGGACTAGCGGGAGGTTCCGGACCGTGGAGCTGTTTTTT. The encoded protein is CASSQDGGTSGRFRTVELFF.

This clonotype was counted many times. V usage is TRBV7-9 and J usage is TRBJ2-1; D is perhaps TRBD1 or TRBD2 (6 bases each). V lost 6 bases and J lost 16, with 19 bases in between. The CDR3 is made up of 12 amino acids. Germline-derived CDR1 and CDR2 are SEHNR and FQNEAQ (reference sequence). CDR3 region: CASRPKGGPAFF. The CDR3 DNA reads TGTGCCAGCAGACCAAAGGGGGGCCCGGCATTCTTC.

Comments on this clonotype: A single base separates this from a much larger clone, so it may be a read error. The chain combines TRBV12-3 or TRBV12-4 with TRBJ2-7; 7 bases map to TRBD1. The V segment lost 8 bases and the J segment 4 bases; nucleotides outside the gene matches: 5. CDR3 size: 12 residues. The CDR3 sequence: CASGGGQYEQYF. CDR3 DNA: TGTGCCAGCGGTGGGGGACAGTACGAGCAGTACTTC.

This clonotype occurred many times. V usage is TRBV27 and J usage is TRBJ2-2, with 7 bases that match TRBD1. Trimming cost V 6 bases and J 1 base; bases outside gene matches: 5. Germline values: CDR1 MNHEY, CDR2 SMNVEV (reference sequence). There are 15 residues in the CDR3. Written as DNA, the CDR3 is TGTGCCAGCAGCTTGGGACAGATGAACACCGGGGAGCTGTTTTTT. Translating it yields CASSLGQMNTGELFF.

At least ten counts were recorded for this clonotype. This chain connects TRBV5-1 to TRBJ2-5; 7 bases align to TRBD1. With 3 bases clipped from V and 4 bases from J, the junction kept 9 bases outside the gene matches. CDR1 and CDR2 (germline): SGHRS, YFSETQ. The CDR3 spans 15 residues. The CDR3: CASSYHTGVGETQYF. The CDR3 DNA reads as TGCGCCAGCAGCTACCATACAGGGGTTGGAGAGACCCAGTACTTC. The full variable domain, with the rest looked up from reference TRBV5-1 and TRBJ2-5, is KAGVTQTPRYLIKTRGQQVTLSCSPISGHRSVSWYQQTPGQGLQFLFEYFSETQRNKGNFPGRFSGRQFSNSRSEMNVSTLELGDSALYLCASSYHTGVGETQYFGPGTRLLVL.

This sequence joins TRBV18 and TRBJ2-6; 10 nucleotides match TRBD1. The CDR3 runs 18 residues. The V gene's germline CDR1 is KGHSH and CDR2 LQKENI. The V and J ends lost 3 bases and 2 bases, in that order; junction bases with no gene match: 7. The DNA of the CDR3 is TGTGCCAGCTCACCGGTCCGGACAGGGGGTGCTGGGGCCAACGTCCTGACTTTC. Protein: CASSPVRTGGAGANVLTF.

This clonotype was seen ten or more times. V and J are TRBV7-3 and TRBJ1-1; 7 bases align to TRBD1. V was clipped by 5 bases and J by 5 bases; unmatched bases: 5. The CDR3 consists of 13 residues. In germline, CDR1 is SGHTA, CDR2 FQGTGA. The CDR3 DNA is TGTGCCAGCAGCCGACGACAGGGAACTGAAGCTTTCTTT. Encoded protein: CASSRRQGTEAFF.

This clonotype was seen repeatedly, ten times or more. The chain recombines TRBV7-2 with TRBJ2-1; 12 positions match TRBD2. The CDR3 extends over 15 amino acids. J lost 7 bases, V lost 1 base, and 2 bases had no gene match. Germline loops: CDR1 SGHTA, CDR2 FQGNSA. The CDR3 region is CASSLGLAGGNEQFF. In DNA form, the CDR3 reads TGTGCCAGCAGCTTAGGGCTAGCGGGAGGGAATGAGCAGTTCTTC.

At least ten counts were recorded for this clonotype. The junction shows a germline mismatch at one end, possibly a read error. The V call is TRBV3-1, the J call TRBJ1-1; 11 bases align to TRBD1. The CDR3 sequence is 18 residues long. The germline V gene encodes CDR1 LGHDT and CDR2 YNNKEL (reference sequence). The CDR3 DNA follows: TGTGCCAGCACCCAAGTCCTTGGGACAGGGGGACTGAACACTGAAGCTTTCTTT. It is translated as CASTQVLGTGGLNTEAFF.